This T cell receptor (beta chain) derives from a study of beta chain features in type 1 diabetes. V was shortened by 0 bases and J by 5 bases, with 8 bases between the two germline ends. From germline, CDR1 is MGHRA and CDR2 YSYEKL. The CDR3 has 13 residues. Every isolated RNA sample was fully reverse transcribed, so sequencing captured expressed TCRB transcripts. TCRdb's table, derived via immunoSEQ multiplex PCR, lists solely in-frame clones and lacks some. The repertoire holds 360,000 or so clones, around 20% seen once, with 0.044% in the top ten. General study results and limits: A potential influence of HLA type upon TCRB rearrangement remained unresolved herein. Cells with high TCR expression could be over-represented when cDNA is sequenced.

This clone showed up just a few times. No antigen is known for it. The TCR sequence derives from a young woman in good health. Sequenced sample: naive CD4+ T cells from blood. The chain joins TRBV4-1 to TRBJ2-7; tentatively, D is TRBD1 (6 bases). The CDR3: CASSQEGAHEQYF. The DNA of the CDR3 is TGCGCCAGCAGCCAAGAGGGGGCGCACGAGCAGTACTTC.